Each of the 19 T cell receptor beta chains below was sequenced from the same sample in a study of prognosis after radiotherapy for stage I lung cancer (dated by TCRdb to the early 2020s). The reads were generated on an Illumina HiSeq 3000. Two rounds of multiplex PCR were used to amplify the TCR beta CDR3 region from genomic DNA. The first PCR round used primers specific to each TRBV and TRBJ gene, with sequences filed in Chinese patent CN105087789A. The raw public data were reprocessed by TCRdb itself: fastp quality trimming at Q25, MiXCR clonotype calling, in-frame beta chains only. Each CDR3 protein gets just one entry, which takes the most common genes and DNA from the rows behind it. This sample lists approximately 16,000 distinct CDR3 sequences; roughly 28% were detected once. 25% to 40% of the sample rests with the top ten. The source material was PBMCs, sampled before or after stereotactic body radiation therapy (not recorded which). These receptors were obtained from a donor aged 50 or older with non-small cell lung cancer.

This clonotype has at least ten counts. In nucleotides, the CDR3 is TGTGCCAGCAGTTTGGGCAGGGGAACCCAAGAGACCCAGTACTTC. Amino acids: CASSLGRGTQETQYF. The chain recombines TRBV28 with TRBJ2-5, with D maybe TRBD1 (6 bases). The CDR3 totals 15 residues. Germline V gene data show CDR1 as MDHEN and CDR2 as SYDVKM. V was clipped by 3 bases and J by 1 base, with 12 bases between them.

The chain is built from TRBV19 and TRBJ1-1, with 8 positions matching TRBD1. Germline assignment: CDR1 LNHDA and CDR2 SQIVND (reference sequence). J was trimmed by 4 bases and V by 5 bases; bases with no gene match: 6. The CDR3 has 14 residues. CDR3: CASSSGGLSTEAFF. For the CDR3, the DNA is TGTGCCAGTAGTTCAGGGGGCTTGTCCACTGAAGCTTTCTTT. The complete variable domain, with remaining parts taken from reference TRBV19 and TRBJ1-1, reads DGGITQSPKYLFRKEGQNVTLSCEQNLNHDAMYWYRQDPGQGLRLIYYSQIVNDFQKGDIAEGYSVSREKKESFPLTVTSAQKNPTAFYLCASSSGGLSTEAFFGQGTRLTVV.

Note on this clonotype: This may arise from a read error, as a much more abundant clone is one base away. This chain links TRBV4-1 with TRBJ2-7, with D hard to call. CDR1 and CDR2 (germline): MGHRA, YSYEKL. Trimming removed 1 base from V and 4 bases from J, with 11 bases in between. This CDR3 contains 14 residues. CDR3 coding DNA: TGCGCCAGCAGCCAAGGTCCGGGCTGGTACGAGCAGTACTTC. Its translation: CASSQGPGWYEQYF.

This clonotype occurred many times. The chain recombines TRBV12-3 or TRBV12-4 with TRBJ1-1; D is unresolved. Trimming took off 0 bases at V and 1 base at J, with 6 bases between the two ends. The CDR3 extends over 14 amino acids. This chain's CDR3 is CASSLASANTEAFF. As DNA, the CDR3 is TGTGCCAGCAGTTTAGCGTCGGCGAACACTGAAGCTTTCTTT.

This clonotype was recorded at least ten times. The V and J genes are TRBV6-1 and TRBJ1-2, with D uncertain. Germline V lookup: CDR1 MNHNS, CDR2 SASEGT. CDR3 length: 12 residues. Trimming cost V 8 bases and J 2 bases, with 9 bases left between them. The DNA of the CDR3 is TGTGCCAGCGTGGGCGTCAACTATGGCTACACCTTC. Its translation is CASVGVNYGYTF.

This clonotype occurred many times. The chain recombines TRBV19 with TRBJ1-5; no clear D gene. Between the trimmed V and J ends, which lost 1 base and 6 bases, there was a span of 13 bases. The CDR3 runs 15 residues. The V gene's germline CDR1 is LNHDA and CDR2 SQIVND (reference sequence). CDR3 coding DNA: TGTGCCAGTAGTATAGTGGGGTCTGGTGCTCAGCCCCAGCATTTT. Amino acids: CASSIVGSGAQPQHF. Supplemented by reference TRBV19 and TRBJ1-5, the full variable domain reads DGGITQSPKYLFRKEGQNVTLSCEQNLNHDAMYWYRQDPGQGLRLIYYSQIVNDFQKGDIAEGYSVSREKKESFPLTVTSAQKNPTAFYLCASSIVGSGAQPQHFGDGTRLSIL.

This chain connects TRBV6-4 to TRBJ2-1; 7 bases match TRBD2. There are 16 residues in the CDR3. V trimming: 5 bases; J trimming: 7 bases; junction bases outside the gene matches: 14. Germline V CDR1 and CDR2: MRHNA, SNTAGT. CDR3 protein: CASSRQLASILNEQFF. The CDR3 coding sequence is TGTGCCAGCAGTCGCCAACTAGCGTCAATCCTAAATGAGCAGTTCTTC.

By proportion, this clonotype is medium-sized. This chain uses TRBV24-1 with TRBJ2-3; 15 bases are shared with TRBD2. The CDR3 contains 18 residues. In germline, CDR1 is KGHDR, CDR2 SFDVKD. V shed 9 bases, J shed 2 bases, and the junction held 11 bases outside the gene matches. CDR3 DNA sequence: TGTGCCACCGGAACGAGGACTAGCGGGAGGGGAAACACAGATACGCAGTATTTT. Translating gives CATGTRTSGRGNTDTQYF.

This clonotype was counted at least ten times. The chain carries TRBV4-1 and TRBJ2-5; D possibly corresponds to TRBD2 (6 bases). The germline gives CDR1 MGHRA, CDR2 YSYEKL. V lost 4 bases and J 1 base, leaving 10 bases between the germline ends. This CDR3 is built from 14 residues. The CDR3 coding sequence is TGCGCCAGCAGCCTTAAGGGAGGCCAAGAGACCCAGTACTTC. It specifies CASSLKGGQETQYF.

Many counts were recorded for this clonotype. V and J are TRBV20-1 and TRBJ2-7, with a tentative D call TRBD1 (6 bases). Germline CDR1 is DFQATT and CDR2 is SNEGSKA (reference sequence). The V end lost 0 bases, the J end lost 2 bases, and 20 bases lay between the germline ends. The CDR3 is made up of 17 amino acids. CDR3 protein: CSARDPRTASGPYEQYF. The CDR3 nucleotides are TGCAGTGCTAGAGATCCCCGGACAGCTTCGGGGCCCTACGAGCAGTACTTC.

There are many counts of this clonotype. This sequence joins TRBV27 and TRBJ2-2, with TRBD2 identical over 11 bases. The germline gives CDR1 MNHEY, CDR2 SMNVEV (reference sequence). This CDR3 has 17 residues. V lost 7 bases, J lost 6 bases, and 13 bases stayed unmatched. CDR3 DNA sequence: TGTGCCAGCAATTCCCTCTTTAGCGGGAGGGCCTCCGGGGAGCTGTTTTTT. This gives the protein CASNSLFSGRASGELFF.

This clonotype was counted many times. The chain is built from TRBV5-6 and TRBJ2-4; no clear D gene. The germline V gene has CDR1 SGHDT and CDR2 YYEEEE. CDR3 size: 16 residues. The V end lost 1 base, the J end lost 8 bases, and 19 bases lay between the germline ends. CDR3 coding DNA: TGTGCCAGCAGCTTGTATGGCAGCTCCTTTATGGACATTCAGTACTTC. Its translation: CASSLYGSSFMDIQYF.

At least ten counts were recorded for this clonotype. The gene calls are TRBV5-6 and TRBJ2-7; D is undetermined. Germline V gene lookup returns CDR1 SGHDT and CDR2 YYEEEE. V was cut by 0 bases and J by 1 base, with 5 bases left in between. The CDR3 length is 13 residues. CDR3 in amino acids: CASSLVDSYEQYF. The DNA of the CDR3 is TGTGCCAGCAGCTTGGTAGATTCCTACGAGCAGTACTTC.

Many counts were recorded for this clonotype. The chain couples TRBV3-1 to TRBJ2-7; D remains ambiguous. The length of the CDR3 is 13 residues. The V and J ends lost 1 base and 1 base respectively, with 5 bases between them. Germline assignment: CDR1 LGHDT and CDR2 YNNKEL (reference sequence). DNA for the CDR3: TGTGCCAGCAGCCAAGTCGGGTCCTACGAGCAGTACTTC. Translation: CASSQVGSYEQYF.

About this clonotype itself: The junction departs from the called germline gene at one end, perhaps through a read error. The genes are TRBV6-8 and TRBJ1-5; a possible D gene is TRBD1 (6 bases). The CDR3 runs to 13 residues. Germline values: CDR1 MNHGY, CDR2 SAAAGT. CDR3 protein: CAGSYRENQPQHF. The CDR3 nucleotides read TGTGCCGGCAGTTACAGGGAAAATCAGCCCCAGCATTTT.

Regarding this clonotype: A single base separates this from a much larger clone, so it may be a read error. This chain joins TRBV6-1 and TRBJ2-5; D gene unclear. Germline values: CDR1 MNHNS, CDR2 SASEGT. The CDR3 sequence is 12 residues long. In nucleotides, the CDR3 is TGTGCCAGCAGCCTCTTTATGGAGACCAAGTACTTC. It encodes CASSLFMETKYF.

This clonotype was detected many times. The V gene is TRBV20-1, the J gene TRBJ1-6; 10 positions agree with TRBD1. Germline V lookup: CDR1 DFQATT, CDR2 SNEGSKA (reference sequence). V lost 5 bases, J lost 6 bases, and 10 bases stayed unmatched. CDR3 length: 16 amino acids. The CDR3 DNA reads TGCAGTGCTCCCAAAGACAGGGGGCTGTTTAATTCACCCCTCCACTTT. It translates to CSAPKDRGLFNSPLHF.

The V and J genes are TRBV20-1 and TRBJ2-1, with D perhaps matching TRBD2 (5 bases). This CDR3 contains 13 residues. Germline V gene lookup returns CDR1 DFQATT and CDR2 SNEGSKA (reference sequence). Between the trimmed V and J ends, which lost 6 bases and 4 bases, there was a span of 13 bases. For the CDR3, the DNA is TGCAGTGCGTGTGATCTAGCTTACAATGAGCAGTTCTTC. This sequence encodes CSACDLAYNEQFF.

This clonotype was detected ten times or more. The V call is TRBV7-9, the J call TRBJ1-2; D possibly corresponds to TRBD1 (6 bases). The V end lost 5 bases, the J end lost 4 bases, and 20 bases lay between the germline ends. Looked up from germline, CDR1 is SEHNR and CDR2 is FQNEAQ (reference sequence). This CDR3 spans 16 amino acids. The CDR3 loop reads CASSVGPGGGPYGYTF. CDR3 DNA sequence: TGTGCCAGCAGCGTCGGCCCCGGCGGGGGGCCCTATGGCTACACCTTC.